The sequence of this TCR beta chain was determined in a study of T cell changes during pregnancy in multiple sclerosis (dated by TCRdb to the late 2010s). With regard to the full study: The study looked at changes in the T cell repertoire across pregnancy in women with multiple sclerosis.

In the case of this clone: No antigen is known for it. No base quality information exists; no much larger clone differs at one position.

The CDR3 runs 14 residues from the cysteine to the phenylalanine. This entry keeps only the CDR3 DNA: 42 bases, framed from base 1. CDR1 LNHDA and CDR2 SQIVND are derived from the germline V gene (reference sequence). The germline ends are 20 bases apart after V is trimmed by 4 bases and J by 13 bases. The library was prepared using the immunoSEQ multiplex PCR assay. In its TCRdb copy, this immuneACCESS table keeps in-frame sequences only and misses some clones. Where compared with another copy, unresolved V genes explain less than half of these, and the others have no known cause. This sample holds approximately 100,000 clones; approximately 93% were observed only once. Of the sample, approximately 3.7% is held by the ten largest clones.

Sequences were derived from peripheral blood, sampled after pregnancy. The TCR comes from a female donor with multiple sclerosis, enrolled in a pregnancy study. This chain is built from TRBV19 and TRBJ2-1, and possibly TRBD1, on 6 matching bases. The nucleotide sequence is TGTGCCAGTAGTAACGGACAGTCCGCGACACCTCAGTTCTTC. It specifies CASSNGQSATPQFF.